Sequencing of this T cell receptor beta chain was carried out in a study of PD-L1 blockade in urothelial cancer. The wider study: About 90% of the 29 patients were men whose urothelial cancer was bladder-origin. Reported median T cell count for blood samples was roughly 140,000. Analyses used blood from 3 weeks (second dose) and 6 weeks after treatment start.

Patients had urothelial carcinoma that was locally advanced or metastatic. The CDR3 is made up of 14 amino acids. Trimming took 2 bases from V and 6 from J, leaving 12 bases between them. Germline V CDR1 and CDR2: SGHRS, YFSETQ. Using immunoSEQ multiplex PCR, the repertoire was profiled, and TCRdb retains in-frame clones only, with some absent. The table lists 70,000 to 75,000 clones, roughly 84% of them singletons, with about 4.5% in the top ten. V gene TRBV5-1 combines with J gene TRBJ2-1; D is uncertain. The source was PBMCs, collected around atezolizumab (anti-PD-L1) treatment. The sequence was obtained from a man aged 65 to 85 with urothelial cancer. CDR3 sequence: CASSLEEPFNEQFF. The CDR3 DNA reads as TGCGCCAGCAGCTTAGAGGAACCGTTCAATGAGCAGTTCTTC.